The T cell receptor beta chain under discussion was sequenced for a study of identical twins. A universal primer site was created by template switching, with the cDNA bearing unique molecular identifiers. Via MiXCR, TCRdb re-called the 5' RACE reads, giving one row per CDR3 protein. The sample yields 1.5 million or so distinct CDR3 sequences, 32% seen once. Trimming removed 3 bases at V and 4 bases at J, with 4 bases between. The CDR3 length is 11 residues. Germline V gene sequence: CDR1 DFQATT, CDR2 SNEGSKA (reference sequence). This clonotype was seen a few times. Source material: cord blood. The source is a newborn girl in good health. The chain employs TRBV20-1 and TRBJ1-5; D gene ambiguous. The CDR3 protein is CSASPNQPQHF. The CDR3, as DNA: TGCAGTGCTAGCCCTAATCAGCCCCAGCATTTT.